This is a list of T cell receptor beta chains from one sample in a study of blood T cell repertoires in COVID-19. Generated by immunoSEQ multiplex PCR, the TCRdb table keeps only in-frame clones and is missing some. The data contain about 180,000 clones, around 90% of them singletons. The sequencing input was peripheral blood. The receptors were sampled from a man in his fifties or sixties with COVID-19, enrolled during active disease. Both conserved end residues are part of each CDR3. A D gene is named only where the DNA matches it firmly. Size values are once, few and many counts, or a class for expanded clones, and some rows have none.

>TRBJ1-1|-|TRBV19|16|TRBD1
TGTGCCAGTAGTATATCGACAGGGGGAGTGAACACTGAAGCTTTCTTT
CASSISTGGVNTEAFF
>TRBJ1-2|-|TRBV3-1/TRBV3-2|17|-
TGTGCCAGCAGCCGCACTGACCCTGGACAGTTTTTTCATGGCTACACCTTC
CASSRTDPGQFFHGYTF
>TRBJ1-5|-|TRBV7-2|18|-
TGTGCCAGCAGTATAAGCCGGGGTTCCGGCGTTAGCAATCAGCCCCAGCATTTT
CASSISRGSGVSNQPQHF
>TRBJ1-1|-|TRBV19|15|-
TGTGCCAGTAGTACGGCGACAGAGGTGGGCACTGAAGCTTTCTTT
CASSTATEVGTEAFF
>TRBJ2-7|-|TRBV6-5|16|TRBD2
TGTGCCAGCAGTTACCCCTCTAGCGGGAGAGCCTACGAGCAGTACTTC
CASSYPSSGRAYEQYF
>TRBJ1-2|-|TRBV28|13|-
TGTGCCAGCAGTTTGACGGTCTCTAGCGGCTACACCTTC
CASSLTVSSGYTF
>TRBJ1-2|-|TRBV27|18|TRBD1
TGTGCCAGCAGTTCATCGATCGGTGGGGGACAGAGGTACTATGGCTACACCTTC
CASSSSIGGGQRYYGYTF
>TRBJ1-5|few|TRBV30|15|TRBD1
TGTGCCTGGGCCGGGGACAGGGGTAGCAATCAGCCCCAGCATTTT
CAWAGDRGSNQPQHF
>TRBJ2-3|-|TRBV10-3|16|TRBD2
TGTGCCATCAGCACGACTAGCGGAACCCACACAGATACGCAGTATTTT
CAISTTSGTHTDTQYF
>TRBJ2-5|-|TRBV18|15|TRBD2
TGTGCCAGCTCAGCCGGGACTAGCGGGACTGAGACCCAGTACTTC
CASSAGTSGTETQYF
>TRBJ1-1|-|TRBV10-3|15|-
TGTGCCATCAGTGCTATGGGGGCCCAGAACACTGAAGCTTTCTTT
CAISAMGAQNTEAFF
>TRBJ1-4|-|TRBV3-1/TRBV3-2|14|-
TGTGCCAGCAGCCAAGAAGGTCCGGGGGTGATTCTGTTTTTT
CASSQEGPGVILFF
>TRBJ1-5|-|TRBV18|15|-
TGTGCCAGCTCACCAGACGGGATCCTGAATCAGCCCCAGCATTTT
CASSPDGILNQPQHF
>TRBJ1-1|-|TRBV7-6|14|-
TGTGCCAGCAGCTTAGCACAGGGTCCCACTGAAGCTTTCTTT
CASSLAQGPTEAFF
>TRBJ2-1|-|TRBV29-1|14|TRBD1
TGCAGCGTTGAGGGGGACAGGCCGGGGAATGAGCAGTTCTTC
CSVEGDRPGNEQFF
>TRBJ1-2|-|TRBV4-1|13|-
TGCGCCAGCAGCCCGACAGCAAACTATGGCTACACCTTC
CASSPTANYGYTF
>TRBJ1-3|-|TRBV19|15|-
TGTGCCAGTACCAAAGACAGAATAACTGGAAACACCATATATTTT
CASTKDRITGNTIYF
>TRBJ2-2|-|TRBV10-3|15|TRBD2
TGTGCCATCAGTGAGACGGGAGGCGGAACCGGGGAGCTGTTTTTT
CAISETGGGTGELFF
>TRBJ2-7|-|TRBV5-1|15|-
TGCGCCAGCAGCCCGGTTCCTACAGCGGCCTACGAGCAGTACTTC
CASSPVPTAAYEQYF